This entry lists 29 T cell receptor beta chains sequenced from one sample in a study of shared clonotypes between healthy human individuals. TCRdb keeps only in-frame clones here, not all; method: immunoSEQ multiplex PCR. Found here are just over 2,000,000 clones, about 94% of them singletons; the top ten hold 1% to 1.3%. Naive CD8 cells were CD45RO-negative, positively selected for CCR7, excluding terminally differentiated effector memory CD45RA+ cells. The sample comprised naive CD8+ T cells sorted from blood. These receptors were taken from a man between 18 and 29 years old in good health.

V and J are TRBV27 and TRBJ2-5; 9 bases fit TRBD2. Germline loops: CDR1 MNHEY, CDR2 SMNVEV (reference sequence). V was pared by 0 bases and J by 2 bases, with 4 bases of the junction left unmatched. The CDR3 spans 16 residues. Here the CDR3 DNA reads TGTGCCAGCAGTTTATCGGAGCGGGGGGCGCAAGAGACCCAGTACTTC. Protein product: CASSLSERGAQETQYF.

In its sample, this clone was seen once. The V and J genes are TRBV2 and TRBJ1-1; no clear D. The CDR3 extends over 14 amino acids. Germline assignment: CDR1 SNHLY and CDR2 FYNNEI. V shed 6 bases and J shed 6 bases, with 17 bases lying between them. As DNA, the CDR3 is TGTGCCAGCAGCCCCGGACGGTTTGACCCTGAAGCTTTCTTT. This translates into CASSPGRFDPEAFF. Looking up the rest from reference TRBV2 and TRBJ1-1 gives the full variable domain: EPEVTQTPSHQVTQMGQEVILRCVPISNHLYFYWYRQILGQKVEFLVSFYNNEISEKSEIFDDQFSVERPDGSNFTLKIRSTKLEDSAMYFCASSPGRFDPEAFFGQGTRLTVV.

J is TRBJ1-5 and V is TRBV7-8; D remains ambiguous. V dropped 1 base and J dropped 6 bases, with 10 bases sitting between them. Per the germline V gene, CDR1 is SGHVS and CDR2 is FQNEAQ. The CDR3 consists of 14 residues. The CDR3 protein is CASSLGNSGQPQHF. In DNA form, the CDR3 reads TGTGCCAGCAGCTTAGGGAATTCGGGTCAGCCCCAGCATTTT.

CDR3 sequence reads: CASSPVGGLETQYF. The DNA of the CDR3 is TGTGCCAGCAGCCCCGTGGGGGGGCTCGAGACCCAGTACTTC. The chain employs TRBV9 and TRBJ2-5, with a weak D call TRBD2 (7 bases). This CDR3 is 14 amino acids long. Trimming stripped 4 bases from V and 5 bases from J, with 15 bases between. CDR1 and CDR2 (germline): SGDLS, YYNGEE.

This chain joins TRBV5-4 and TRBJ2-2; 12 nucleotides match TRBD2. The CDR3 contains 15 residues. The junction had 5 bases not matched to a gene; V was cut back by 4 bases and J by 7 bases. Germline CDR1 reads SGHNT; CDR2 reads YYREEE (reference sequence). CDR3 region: CASSRTSGVGGELFF. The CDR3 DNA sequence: TGTGCCAGCAGCCGGACTAGCGGGGTGGGCGGGGAGCTGTTTTTT.

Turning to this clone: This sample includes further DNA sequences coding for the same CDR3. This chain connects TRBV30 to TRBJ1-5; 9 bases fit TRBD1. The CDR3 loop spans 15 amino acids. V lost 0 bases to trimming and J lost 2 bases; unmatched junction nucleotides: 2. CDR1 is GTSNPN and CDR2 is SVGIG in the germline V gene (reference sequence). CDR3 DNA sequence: TGTGCCTGGAGTGTACAGGGGGCCGGCAATCAGCCCCAGCATTTT. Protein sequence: CAWSVQGAGNQPQHF.

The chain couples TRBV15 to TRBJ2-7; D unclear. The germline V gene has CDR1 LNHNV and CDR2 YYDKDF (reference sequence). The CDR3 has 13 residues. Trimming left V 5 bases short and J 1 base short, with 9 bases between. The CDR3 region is CATSYTDSYEQYF. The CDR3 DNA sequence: TGTGCCACCAGCTACACAGATTCCTACGAGCAGTACTTC.

The CDR3 sequence: CASSGDSVRTWGTDTQYF. The CDR3 coding sequence is TGTGCCAGCAGTGGGGACAGCGTAAGGACGTGGGGGACAGATACGCAGTATTTT. The chain couples TRBV25-1 to TRBJ2-3, with TRBD1 identical over 7 bases. Germline V lookup: CDR1 MGHDK, CDR2 SYGVNS. The CDR3 covers 18 residues. V dropped 4 bases and J dropped 3; count of bases not matched to a gene: 16.

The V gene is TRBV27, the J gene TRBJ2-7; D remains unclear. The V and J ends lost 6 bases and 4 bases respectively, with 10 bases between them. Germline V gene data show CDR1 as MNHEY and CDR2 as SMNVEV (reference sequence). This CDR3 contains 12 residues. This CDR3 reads CASSRGRYEQYF. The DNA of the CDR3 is TGTGCCAGCAGCCGAGGACGGTACGAGCAGTACTTC.

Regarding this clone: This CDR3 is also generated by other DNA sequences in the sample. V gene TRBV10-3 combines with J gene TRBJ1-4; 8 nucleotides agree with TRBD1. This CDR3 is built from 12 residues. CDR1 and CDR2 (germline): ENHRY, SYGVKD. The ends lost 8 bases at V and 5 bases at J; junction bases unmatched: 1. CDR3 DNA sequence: TGTGCCATCGGGACAGGAAATGAAAAACTGTTTTTT. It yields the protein CAIGTGNEKLFF.

The chain's CDR3 is CASSWGTSNNEQFF. In DNA form, the CDR3 reads TGTGCCAGCAGTTGGGGGACCTCTAACAATGAGCAGTTCTTC. This chain joins TRBV27 and TRBJ2-1; the D call may be TRBD1 or TRBD2 (5 bases each). The CDR3 loop spans 14 amino acids. CDR1 MNHEY and CDR2 SMNVEV come from the germline V gene (reference sequence). V was clipped by 4 bases and J by 5 bases, with 12 bases between them.

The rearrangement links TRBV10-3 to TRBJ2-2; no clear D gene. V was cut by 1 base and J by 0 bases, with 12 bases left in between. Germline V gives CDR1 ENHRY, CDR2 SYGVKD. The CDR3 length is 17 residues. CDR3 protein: CAISEFFGGANTGELFF. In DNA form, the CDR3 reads TGTGCCATCAGTGAGTTTTTCGGCGGCGCGAACACCGGGGAGCTGTTTTTT.

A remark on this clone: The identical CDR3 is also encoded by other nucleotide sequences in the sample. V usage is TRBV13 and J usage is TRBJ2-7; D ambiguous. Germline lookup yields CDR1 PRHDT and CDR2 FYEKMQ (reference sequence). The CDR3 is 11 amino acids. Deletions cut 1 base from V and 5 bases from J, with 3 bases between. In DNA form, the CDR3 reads TGTGCCAGCAGCTTAGACCACGAGCAGTACTTC. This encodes CASSLDHEQYF.

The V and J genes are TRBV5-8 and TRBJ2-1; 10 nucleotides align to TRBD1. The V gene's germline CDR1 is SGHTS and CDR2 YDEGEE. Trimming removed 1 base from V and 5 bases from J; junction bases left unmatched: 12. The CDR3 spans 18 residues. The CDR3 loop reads CASSLRGTGEGKDNEQFF. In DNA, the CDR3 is TGTGCCAGCAGCTTGCGGGGGACAGGGGAGGGGAAAGACAATGAGCAGTTCTTC.

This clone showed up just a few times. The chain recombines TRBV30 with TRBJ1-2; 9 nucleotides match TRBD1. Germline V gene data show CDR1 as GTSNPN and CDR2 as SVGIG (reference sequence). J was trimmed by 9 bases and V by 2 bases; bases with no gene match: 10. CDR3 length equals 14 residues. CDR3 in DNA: TGTGCCTGGAGTAGGGGACAGGGTTCCGCGAGCTACACCTTC. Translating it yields CAWSRGQGSASYTF.

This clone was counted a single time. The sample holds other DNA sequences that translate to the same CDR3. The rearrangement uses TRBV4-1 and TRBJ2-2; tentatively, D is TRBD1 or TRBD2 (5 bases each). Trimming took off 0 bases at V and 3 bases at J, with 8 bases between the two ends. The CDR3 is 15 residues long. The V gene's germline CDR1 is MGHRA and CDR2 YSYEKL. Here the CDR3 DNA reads TGCGCCAGCAGCCAAGAACGAGGGGACACCGGGGAGCTGTTTTTT. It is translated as CASSQERGDTGELFF.

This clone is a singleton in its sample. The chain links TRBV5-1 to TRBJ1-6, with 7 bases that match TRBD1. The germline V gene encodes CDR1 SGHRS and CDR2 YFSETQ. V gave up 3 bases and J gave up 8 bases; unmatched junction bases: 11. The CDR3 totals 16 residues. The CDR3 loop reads CASSWTGTKVDSPLHF. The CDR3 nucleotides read TGCGCCAGCAGCTGGACAGGAACTAAGGTAGATTCACCCCTCCACTTT. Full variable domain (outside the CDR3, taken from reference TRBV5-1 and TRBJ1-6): KAGVTQTPRYLIKTRGQQVTLSCSPISGHRSVSWYQQTPGQGLQFLFEYFSETQRNKGNFPGRFSGRQFSNSRSEMNVSTLELGDSALYLCASSWTGTKVDSPLHFGNGTRLTVT.

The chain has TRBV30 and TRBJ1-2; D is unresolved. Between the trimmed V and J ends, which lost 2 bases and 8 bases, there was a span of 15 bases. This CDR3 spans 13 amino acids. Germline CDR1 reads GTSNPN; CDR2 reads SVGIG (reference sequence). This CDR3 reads CAWSTTFGGGYTF. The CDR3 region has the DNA TGTGCCTGGAGTACTACATTCGGAGGGGGCTACACCTTC.

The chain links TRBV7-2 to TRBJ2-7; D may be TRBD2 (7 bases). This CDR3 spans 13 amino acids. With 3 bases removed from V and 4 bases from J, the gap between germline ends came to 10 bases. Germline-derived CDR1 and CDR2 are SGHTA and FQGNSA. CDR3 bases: TGTGCCAGCAGCTTCGGGGGGCCGTACGAGCAGTACTTC. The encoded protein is CASSFGGPYEQYF.

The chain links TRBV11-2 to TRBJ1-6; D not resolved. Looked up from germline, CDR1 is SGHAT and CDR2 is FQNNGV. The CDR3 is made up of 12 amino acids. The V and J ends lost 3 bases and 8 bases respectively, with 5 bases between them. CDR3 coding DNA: TGTGCCAGCAGCTTTGAAGATTCACCCCTCCACTTT. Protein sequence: CASSFEDSPLHF.

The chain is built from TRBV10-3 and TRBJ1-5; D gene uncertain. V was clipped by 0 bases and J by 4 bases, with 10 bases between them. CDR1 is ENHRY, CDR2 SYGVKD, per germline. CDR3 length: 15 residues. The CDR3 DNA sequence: TGTGCCATCAGTGAGTCCGGCAGTGGTAATCAGCCCCAGCATTTT. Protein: CAISESGSGNQPQHF.

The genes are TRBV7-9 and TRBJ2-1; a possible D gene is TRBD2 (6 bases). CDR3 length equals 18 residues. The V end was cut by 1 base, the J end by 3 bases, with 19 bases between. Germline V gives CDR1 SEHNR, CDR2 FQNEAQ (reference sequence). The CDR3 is CASSLEGSGRAYYNEQFF. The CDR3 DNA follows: TGTGCCAGCAGCTTAGAGGGTAGCGGAAGAGCCTACTACAATGAGCAGTTCTTC.

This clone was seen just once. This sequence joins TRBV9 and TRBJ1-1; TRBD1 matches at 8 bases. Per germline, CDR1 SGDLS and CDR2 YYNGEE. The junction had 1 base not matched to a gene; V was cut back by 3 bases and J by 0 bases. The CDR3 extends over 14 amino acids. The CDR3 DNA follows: TGTGCCAGCAGCGGACAGGGGTTGAACACTGAAGCTTTCTTT. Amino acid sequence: CASSGQGLNTEAFF. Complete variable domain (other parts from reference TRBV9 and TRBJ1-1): DSGVTQTPKHLITATGQRVTLRCSPRSGDLSVYWYQQSLDQGLQFLIQYYNGEERAKGNILERFSAQQFPDLHSELNLSSLELGDSALYFCASSGQGLNTEAFFGQGTRLTVV.

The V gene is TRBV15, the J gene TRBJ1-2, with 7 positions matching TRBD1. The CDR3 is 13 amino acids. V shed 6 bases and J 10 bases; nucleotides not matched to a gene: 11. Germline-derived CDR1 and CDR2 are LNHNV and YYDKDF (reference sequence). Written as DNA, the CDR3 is TGTGCCACCAGAGGGGGCGAGGGGGCTCTCTACACCTTC. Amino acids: CATRGGEGALYTF.

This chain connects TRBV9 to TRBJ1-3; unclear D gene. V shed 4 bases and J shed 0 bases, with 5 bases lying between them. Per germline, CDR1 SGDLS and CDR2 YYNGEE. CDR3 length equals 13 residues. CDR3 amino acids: CASSQVSGNTIYF. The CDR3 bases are TGTGCCAGCAGCCAAGTCTCTGGAAACACCATATATTTT.

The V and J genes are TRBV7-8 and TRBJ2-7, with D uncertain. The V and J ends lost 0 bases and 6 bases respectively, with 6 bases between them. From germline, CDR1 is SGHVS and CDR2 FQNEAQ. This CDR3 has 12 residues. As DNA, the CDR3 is TGTGCCAGCAGCTTAGCACTCCCCGAGCAGTACTTC. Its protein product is CASSLALPEQYF.

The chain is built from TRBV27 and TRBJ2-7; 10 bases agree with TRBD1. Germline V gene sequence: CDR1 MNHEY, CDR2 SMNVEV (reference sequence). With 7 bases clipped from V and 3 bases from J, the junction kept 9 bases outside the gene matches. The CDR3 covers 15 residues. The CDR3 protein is CASTPGTGEVYEQYF. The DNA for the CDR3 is TGTGCCAGCACCCCCGGGACAGGGGAGGTCTACGAGCAGTACTTC.

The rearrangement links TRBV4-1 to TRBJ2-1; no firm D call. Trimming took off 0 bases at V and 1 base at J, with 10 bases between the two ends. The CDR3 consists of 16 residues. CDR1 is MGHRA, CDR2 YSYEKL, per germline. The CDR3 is CASSQEDFGSYNEQFF. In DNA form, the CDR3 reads TGCGCCAGCAGCCAAGAAGACTTCGGGTCCTACAATGAGCAGTTCTTC.

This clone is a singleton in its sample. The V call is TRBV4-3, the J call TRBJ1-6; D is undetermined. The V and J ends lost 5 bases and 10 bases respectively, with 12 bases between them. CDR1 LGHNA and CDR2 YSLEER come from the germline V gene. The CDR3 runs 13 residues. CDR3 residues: CASSSGEESPLHF. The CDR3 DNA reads TGCGCCAGCAGCTCCGGAGAGGAATCACCCCTCCACTTT.